This T cell receptor beta chain came from a study of tumor-infiltrating lymphocytes in primary liver carcinoma. Findings and limits, study-wide: Blood trailed tumors significantly in top-250-clone fraction (p = 0.039). Tumor-adjacent and tumor-blood pairs shared less of their repertoires than tumor region pairs shared.

About this clonotype itself: What it binds is not known.

Trimming stripped 3 bases from V and 4 bases from J, with 18 bases between. This CDR3 is 15 amino acids long. CDR1 DFQATT and CDR2 SNEGSKA come from the germline V gene (reference sequence). The study extracted blood RNA from unsorted whole blood and also extracted germline DNA. Chronic HBV infection was present, with no prior treatment. From 450 to 600 ng total RNA, TCR beta cDNA was generated with a primer in the constant region. Three-round nested multiplex PCR performed with slightly modified ARM-PCR produced the TCR beta libraries. Each of the first two PCR rounds ran roughly 9 cycles with TRBV1-TRBV30 forward and C-beta reverse primers. TCRdb ran MiXCR on the multiplex PCR reads and lists one entry per CDR3 protein. This table holds about 180,000 distinct CDR3 sequences, 50% to 75% found once.

This chain uses TRBV20-1 with TRBJ2-5; tentatively, D is TRBD1 (8 bases). This TCR came from a man aged 40-50 years with primary liver carcinoma and hepatitis B virus infection. Material: peripheral blood. The CDR3 here is CSASPQTGEGETQYF. In nucleotides, the CDR3 is TGCAGTGCTAGCCCTCAGACAGGGGAGGGAGAGACCCAGTACTTC.